Here is one T cell receptor (beta chain) with its context. What it binds is not known. With 4 bases removed from V and 4 bases from J, the gap between germline ends came to 19 bases. This CDR3 spans 15 amino acids. Germline CDR1 and CDR2: SQVTM and ANQGSEA. Researchers built TCR beta libraries using quantitative 5'-RACE with molecular barcodes. TCRdb independently ran MiXCR on the 5' RACE reads; one entry per CDR3 protein. The repertoire consists of 800,000 to 900,000 distinct CDR3 sequences, with roughly 10% occurring once and the leading ten covering 0.51%. The record originates from a study of CD8 T cells in ankylosing spondylitis. The study, taken as a whole, reports: In peripheral blood, disease-linked CD8+ clones occurred at relatively low frequencies. Blood from ankylosing spondylitis patients appeared to carry a characteristic eight-variant TCR beta motif. Disease-linked clones reportedly showed significant enrichment in matched ankylosing spondylitis synovial fluid. Past studies reported some motif variants in reactive arthritis synovial fluid and blood.

This receptor was taken from a male donor with ankylosing spondylitis. The sample taken for sequencing was blood, either unsorted or a sorted T cell fraction (not recorded which). The V and J genes are TRBV29-1 and TRBJ2-5; the D gene could be TRBD1 or TRBD2 (6 bases each). In DNA, the CDR3 is TGCAGCGTTGCGGTATGGTTGGGGGGCGGAGAGACCCAGTACTTC. Translating gives CSVAVWLGGGETQYF.